This T cell receptor (beta chain) was captured by sequencing in a study of cytomegalovirus exposure and HLA in healthy donors. Study results and caveats: Reportedly, cytomegalovirus status was diagnosed with high sensitivity and specificity.

Sequenced by immunoSEQ multiplex PCR; TCRdb stores in-frame clones only, minus some. There are 150,000 to 180,000 clones in the sample; roughly 90% occur only once, and approximately 20% lies in the top ten. The CDR3 is made up of 14 amino acids. Germline CDR1 is SGHVS and CDR2 is FNYEAQ. V was clipped by 0 bases and J by 1 base, with 6 bases between them. The table lists this clone with a few counts. What it recognizes is unknown. The specimen sequenced was PBMCs. This receptor was obtained from a man aged 18 to 29 in good health and CMV-seropositive. The rearrangement links TRBV7-6 to TRBJ1-1; no reliable D call. The CDR3, as DNA: TGTGCCAGCAGCTTAGCGGGCCAGAACACTGAAGCTTTCTTT. As protein: CASSLAGQNTEAFF.